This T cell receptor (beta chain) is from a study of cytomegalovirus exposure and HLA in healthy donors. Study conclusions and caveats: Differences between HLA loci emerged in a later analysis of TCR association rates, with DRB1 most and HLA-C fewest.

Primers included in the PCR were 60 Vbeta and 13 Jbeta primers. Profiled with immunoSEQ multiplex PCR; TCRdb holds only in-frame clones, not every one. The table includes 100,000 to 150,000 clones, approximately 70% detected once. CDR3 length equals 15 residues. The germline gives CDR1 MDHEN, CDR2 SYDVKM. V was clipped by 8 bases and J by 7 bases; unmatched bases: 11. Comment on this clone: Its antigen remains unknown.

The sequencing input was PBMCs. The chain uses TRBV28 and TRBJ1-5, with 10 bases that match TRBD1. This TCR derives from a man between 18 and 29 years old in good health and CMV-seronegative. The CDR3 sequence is CASRIRTGGRQPQHF. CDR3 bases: TGTGCCAGCCGCATTCGGACAGGGGGGAGACAGCCCCAGCATTTT.